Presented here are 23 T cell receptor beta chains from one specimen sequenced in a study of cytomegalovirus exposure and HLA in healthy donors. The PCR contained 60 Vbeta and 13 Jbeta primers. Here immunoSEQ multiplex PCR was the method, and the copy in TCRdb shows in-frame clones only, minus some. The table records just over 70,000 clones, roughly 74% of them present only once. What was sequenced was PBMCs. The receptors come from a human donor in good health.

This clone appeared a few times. The CDR3 DNA is TGTGCCCGAGGAACGACTAGTCTGGAGATGACAGATACGCAGTATTTT. This translates into CARGTTSLEMTDTQYF. The genes are TRBV30 and TRBJ2-3; possible D gene TRBD2, 6 bases. Germline V gives CDR1 GTSNPN, CDR2 SVGIG (reference sequence). This CDR3 spans 16 amino acids. V lost 8 bases and J 3 bases, leaving 24 bases between the germline ends.

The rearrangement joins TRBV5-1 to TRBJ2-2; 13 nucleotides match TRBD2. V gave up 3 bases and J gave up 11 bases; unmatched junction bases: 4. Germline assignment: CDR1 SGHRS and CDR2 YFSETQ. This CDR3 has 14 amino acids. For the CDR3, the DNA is TGCGCCAGCAGCTACGGGACTAGCGGGATCGAGCTGTTTTTT. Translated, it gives CASSYGTSGIELFF.

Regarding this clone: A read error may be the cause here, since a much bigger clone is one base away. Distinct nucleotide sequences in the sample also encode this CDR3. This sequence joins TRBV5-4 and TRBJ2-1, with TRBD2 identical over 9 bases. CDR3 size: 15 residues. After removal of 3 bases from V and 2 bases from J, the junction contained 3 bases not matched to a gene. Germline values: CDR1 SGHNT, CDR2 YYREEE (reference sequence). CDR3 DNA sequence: TGTGCCAGCAGCTATGGGACTAGCCCCTACAATGAGCAGTTCTTC. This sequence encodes CASSYGTSPYNEQFF.

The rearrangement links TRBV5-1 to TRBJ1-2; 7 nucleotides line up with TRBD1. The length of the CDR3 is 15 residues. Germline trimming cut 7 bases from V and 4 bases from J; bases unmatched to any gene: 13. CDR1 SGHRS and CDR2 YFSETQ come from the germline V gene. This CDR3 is CASAPWNDRAYGYTF. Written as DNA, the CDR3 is TGCGCCAGCGCCCCCTGGAATGACAGGGCCTATGGCTACACCTTC.

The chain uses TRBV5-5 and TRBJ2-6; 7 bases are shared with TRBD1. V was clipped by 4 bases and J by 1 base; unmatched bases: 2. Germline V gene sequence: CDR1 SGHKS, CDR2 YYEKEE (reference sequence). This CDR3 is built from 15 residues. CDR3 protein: CASSPDRSGANVLTF. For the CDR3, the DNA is TGTGCCAGCAGCCCGGACAGGTCTGGGGCCAACGTCCTGACTTTC.

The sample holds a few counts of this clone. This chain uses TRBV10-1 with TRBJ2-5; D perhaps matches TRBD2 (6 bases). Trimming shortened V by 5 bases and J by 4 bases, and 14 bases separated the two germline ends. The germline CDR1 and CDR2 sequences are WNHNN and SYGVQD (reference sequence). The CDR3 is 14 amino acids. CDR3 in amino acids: CASSYGSPRETQYF. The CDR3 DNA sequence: TGCGCCAGCAGTTACGGGAGCCCCCGAGAGACCCAGTACTTC.

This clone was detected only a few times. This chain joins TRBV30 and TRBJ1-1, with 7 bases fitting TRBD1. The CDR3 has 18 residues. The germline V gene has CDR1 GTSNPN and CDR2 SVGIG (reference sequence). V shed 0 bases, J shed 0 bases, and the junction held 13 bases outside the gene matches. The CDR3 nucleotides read TGTGCCTGGAGTGTAAGCGGGGGAAGGGGGCGCCTGAACACTGAAGCTTTCTTT. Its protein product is CAWSVSGGRGRLNTEAFF.

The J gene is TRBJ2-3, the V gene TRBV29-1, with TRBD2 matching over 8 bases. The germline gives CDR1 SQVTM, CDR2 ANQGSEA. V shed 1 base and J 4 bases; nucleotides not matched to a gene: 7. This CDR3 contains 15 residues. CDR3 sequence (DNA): TGCAGCGTTGAAGGTAGCGGGAATGAGGCAGATACGCAGTATTTT. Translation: CSVEGSGNEADTQYF.

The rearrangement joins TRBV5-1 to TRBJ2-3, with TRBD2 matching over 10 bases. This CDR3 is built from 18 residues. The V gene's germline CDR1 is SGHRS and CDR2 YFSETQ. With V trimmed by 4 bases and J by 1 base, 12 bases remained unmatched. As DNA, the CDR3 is TGCGCCAGCAGCATATCTAGCGGGAGATATCTAGGCACAGATACGCAGTATTTT. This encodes CASSISSGRYLGTDTQYF.

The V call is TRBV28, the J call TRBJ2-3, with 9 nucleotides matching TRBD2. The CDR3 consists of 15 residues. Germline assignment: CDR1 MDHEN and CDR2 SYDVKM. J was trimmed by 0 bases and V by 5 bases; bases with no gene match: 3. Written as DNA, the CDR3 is TGTGCCAGCAGTAGAACTAGCGGGAGCACAGATACGCAGTATTTT. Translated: CASSRTSGSTDTQYF.

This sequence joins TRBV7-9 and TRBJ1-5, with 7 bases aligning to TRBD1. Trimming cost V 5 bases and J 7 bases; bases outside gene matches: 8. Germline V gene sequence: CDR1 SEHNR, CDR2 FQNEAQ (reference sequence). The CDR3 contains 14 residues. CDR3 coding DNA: TGTGCCAGCAGCCCGACAGGGCCTGGGCAGCCCCAGCATTTT. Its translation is CASSPTGPGQPQHF. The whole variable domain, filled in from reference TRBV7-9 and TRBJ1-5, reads DTGVSQNPRHKITKRGQNVTFRCDPISEHNRLYWYRQTLGQGPEFLTYFQNEAQLEKSRLLSDRFSAERPKGSFSTLEIQRTEQGDSAMYLCASSPTGPGQPQHFGDGTRLSIL.

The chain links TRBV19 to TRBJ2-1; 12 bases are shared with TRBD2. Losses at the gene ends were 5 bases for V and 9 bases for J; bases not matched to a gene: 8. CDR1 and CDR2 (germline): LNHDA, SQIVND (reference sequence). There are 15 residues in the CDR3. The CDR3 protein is CASSLRTSGATEQFF. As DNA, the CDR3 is TGTGCCAGTAGTCTCCGGACTAGCGGGGCAACTGAGCAGTTCTTC. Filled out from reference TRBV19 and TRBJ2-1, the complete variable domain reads DGGITQSPKYLFRKEGQNVTLSCEQNLNHDAMYWYRQDPGQGLRLIYYSQIVNDFQKGDIAEGYSVSREKKESFPLTVTSAQKNPTAFYLCASSLRTSGATEQFFGPGTRLTVL.

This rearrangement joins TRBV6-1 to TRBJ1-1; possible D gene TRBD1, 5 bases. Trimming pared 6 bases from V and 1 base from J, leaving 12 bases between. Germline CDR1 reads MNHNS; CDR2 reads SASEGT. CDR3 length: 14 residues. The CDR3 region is CASSAIRENTEAFF. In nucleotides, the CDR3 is TGTGCCAGCAGCGCTATCAGGGAGAACACTGAAGCTTTCTTT.

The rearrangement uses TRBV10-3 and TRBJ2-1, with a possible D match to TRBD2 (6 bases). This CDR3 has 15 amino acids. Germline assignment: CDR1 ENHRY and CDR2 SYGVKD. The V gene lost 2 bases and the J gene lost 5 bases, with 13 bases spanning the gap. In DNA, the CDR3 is TGTGCCATCAGTGAGCGGAGGGGATCACACAATGAGCAGTTCTTC. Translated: CAISERRGSHNEQFF.

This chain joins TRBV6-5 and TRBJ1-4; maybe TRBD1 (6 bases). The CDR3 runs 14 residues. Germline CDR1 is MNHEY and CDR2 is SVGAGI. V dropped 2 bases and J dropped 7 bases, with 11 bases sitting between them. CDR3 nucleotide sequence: TGTGCCAGCAGTTACGGCCCCAGGGGTGAAAAACTGTTTTTT. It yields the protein CASSYGPRGEKLFF.

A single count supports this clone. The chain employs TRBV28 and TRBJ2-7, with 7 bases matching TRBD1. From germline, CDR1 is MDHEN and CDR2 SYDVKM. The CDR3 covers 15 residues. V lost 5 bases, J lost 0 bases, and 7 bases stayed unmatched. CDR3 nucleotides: TGTGCCAGCAGTCCCGGGACAGCGTTCTCCTACGAGCAGTACTTC. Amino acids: CASSPGTAFSYEQYF.

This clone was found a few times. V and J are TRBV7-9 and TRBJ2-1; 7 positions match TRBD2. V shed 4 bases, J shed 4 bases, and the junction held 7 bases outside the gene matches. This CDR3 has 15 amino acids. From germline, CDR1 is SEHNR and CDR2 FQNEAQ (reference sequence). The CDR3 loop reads CASSSGDYPYNEQFF. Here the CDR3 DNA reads TGTGCCAGCAGCTCCGGGGACTATCCTTACAATGAGCAGTTCTTC.

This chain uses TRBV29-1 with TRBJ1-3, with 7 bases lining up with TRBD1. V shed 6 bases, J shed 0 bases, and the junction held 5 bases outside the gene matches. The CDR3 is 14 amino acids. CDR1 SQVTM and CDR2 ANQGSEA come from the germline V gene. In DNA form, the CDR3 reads TGCAGCGTGGAACAGGGGTACTCTGGAAACACCATATATTTT. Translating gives CSVEQGYSGNTIYF. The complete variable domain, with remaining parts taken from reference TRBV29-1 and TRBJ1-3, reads SAVISQKPSRDICQRGTSLTIQCQVDSQVTMMFWYRQQPGQSLTLIATANQGSEATYESGFVIDKFPISRPNLTFSTLTVSNMSPEDSSIYLCSVEQGYSGNTIYFGEGSWLTVV.

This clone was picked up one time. CDR3 nucleotide sequence: TGTGCCAGTAGTTTGCGCCTACACGGGGAGCAGTACTTC. It codes for CASSLRLHGEQYF. The chain employs TRBV19 and TRBJ2-7; no firm D call. The CDR3 runs 13 residues. Germline CDR1 is LNHDA and CDR2 is SQIVND (reference sequence). With 5 bases removed from V and 7 bases from J, the gap between germline ends came to 15 bases.

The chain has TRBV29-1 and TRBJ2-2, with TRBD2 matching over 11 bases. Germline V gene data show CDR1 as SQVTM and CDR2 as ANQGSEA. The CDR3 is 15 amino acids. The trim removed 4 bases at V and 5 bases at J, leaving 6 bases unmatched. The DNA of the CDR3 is TGCAGCGTTGTAGCGGGAGGGCCTCGAACCGGGGAGCTGTTTTTT. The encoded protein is CSVVAGGPRTGELFF.

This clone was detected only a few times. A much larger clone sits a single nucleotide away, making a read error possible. The CDR3 loop is CASSTRDRDTGELFF. CDR3 sequence (DNA): TGTGCCAGCAGCACCCGGGACAGGGACACCGGGGAGCTGTTTTTT. The chain recombines TRBV4-2 with TRBJ2-2, with 9 bases lining up with TRBD1. This CDR3 has 15 residues. CDR1 LGHNA and CDR2 YNFKEQ come from the germline V gene. Germline trimming cut 5 bases from V and 3 bases from J; bases unmatched to any gene: 4.

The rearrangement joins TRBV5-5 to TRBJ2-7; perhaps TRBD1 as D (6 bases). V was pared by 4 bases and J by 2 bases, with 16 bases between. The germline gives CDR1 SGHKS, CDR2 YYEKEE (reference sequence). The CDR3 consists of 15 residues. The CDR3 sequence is CASSPWTAKTYEQYF. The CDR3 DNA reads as TGTGCCAGCAGCCCCTGGACAGCCAAGACCTACGAGCAGTACTTC.

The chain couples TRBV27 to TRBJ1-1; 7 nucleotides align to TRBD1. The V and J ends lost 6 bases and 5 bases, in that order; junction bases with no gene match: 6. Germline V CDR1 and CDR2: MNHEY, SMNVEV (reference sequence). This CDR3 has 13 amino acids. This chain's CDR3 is CASRGQPETEAFF. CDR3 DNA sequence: TGTGCCAGCAGGGGACAGCCGGAGACTGAAGCTTTCTTT.